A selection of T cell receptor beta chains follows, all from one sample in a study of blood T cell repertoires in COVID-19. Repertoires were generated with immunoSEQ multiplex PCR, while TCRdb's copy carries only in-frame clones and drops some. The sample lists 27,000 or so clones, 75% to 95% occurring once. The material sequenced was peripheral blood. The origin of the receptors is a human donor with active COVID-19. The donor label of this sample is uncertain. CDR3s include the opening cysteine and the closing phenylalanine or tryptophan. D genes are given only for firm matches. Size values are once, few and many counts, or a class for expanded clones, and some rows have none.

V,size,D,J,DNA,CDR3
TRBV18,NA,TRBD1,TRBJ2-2,TGTGCCAGCTCTCCGGGACAGGCTAACACCGGGGAGCTGTTTTTT,CASSPGQANTGELFF
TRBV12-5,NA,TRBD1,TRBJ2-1,TGTGCTAGTGGTTTGTCCCCCGGGACAGTCAATGAGCAGTTCTTC,CASGLSPGTVNEQFF
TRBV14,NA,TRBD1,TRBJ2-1,TGTGCCAGCAGCCAAGATAAATGGACAGGGCCCTCCTTAGATGAGCAGTTCTTC,CASSQDKWTGPSLDEQFF
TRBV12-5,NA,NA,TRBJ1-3,TGTGCTAGTGGTTTGCGGACAGTTGGAAACACCATATATTTT,CASGLRTVGNTIYF
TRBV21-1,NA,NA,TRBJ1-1,TGTGCCAGCAGCAAAGGAGCCCGACAGGGGGCAATGGTCAGCACTGAAGCTTTCTTT,CASSKGARQGAMVSTEAFF
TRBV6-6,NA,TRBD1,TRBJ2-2,TGTGCCAGCAGTCCTCACAGGGCCCCAGGGGGTACCGGGGAGCTGTTTTTT,CASSPHRAPGGTGELFF
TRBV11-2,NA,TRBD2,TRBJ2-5,TGTGCCAGCAGCCACAGTAGCGGGTTTCAAGAGACCCAGTACTTC,CASSHSSGFQETQYF
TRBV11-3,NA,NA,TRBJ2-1,TGTGCCAGCAGCTTAGATTGGCAGGGGTATGATGAGCAGTTCTTC,CASSLDWQGYDEQFF
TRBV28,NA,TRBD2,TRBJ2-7,TGTGCCCGGGGGGGGGCAGGGAGACACGAGCAGTACTTC,CARGGAGRHEQYF
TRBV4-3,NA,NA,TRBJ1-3,TGCGCCAGCAGCCAAGATCCTCCCTCGAGCTCTGGAAACACCATATATTTT,CASSQDPPSSSGNTIYF
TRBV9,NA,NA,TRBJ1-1,TGTGCCAGCAGCGTGTCCGGGACTGAAGCTTTCTTT,CASSVSGTEAFF
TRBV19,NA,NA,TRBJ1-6,TGTGCCAGTAGTGGGGGGGGGTCCTATAATTCACCCCTCCACTTT,CASSGGGSYNSPLHF
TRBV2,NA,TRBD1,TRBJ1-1,TGTGCCAGCAGTAAAGACAGGGTAAAAACCACTGAAGCTTTCTTT,CASSKDRVKTTEAFF
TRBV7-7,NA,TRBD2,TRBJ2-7,TGTGCTAGCTCCAGGGGGACTAGCGGGGCCTACGAGCAGTACTTC,CASSRGTSGAYEQYF
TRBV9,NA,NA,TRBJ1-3,TGTGCCAGCAGCGTAGGGGGGCAAACTGGAAACACCATATATTTT,CASSVGGQTGNTIYF
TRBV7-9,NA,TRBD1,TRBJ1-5,TGTGCCAGCAGCCCGACAGGGGGAGGCAATCAGCCCCAGCATTTT,CASSPTGGGNQPQHF
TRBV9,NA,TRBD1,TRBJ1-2,TGTGCCAGCAGCGTAGAAGAGACAGGGCCGTACGGCTACACCTTC,CASSVEETGPYGYTF
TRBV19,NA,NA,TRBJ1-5,TGTGCCAGTAGTATTAGGGGCACCGTGCAGCATTTT,CASSIRGTVQHF
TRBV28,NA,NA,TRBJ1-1,TGTGCCAGCAGTTGGGAACGGGGCACTGAAGCTTTCTTT,CASSWERGTEAFF
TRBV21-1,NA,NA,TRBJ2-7,TGTGCCAGCAACTCGACAGGGGAATACGAGCAGTACTTC,CASNSTGEYEQYF
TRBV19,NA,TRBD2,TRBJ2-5,TGTGCCAGTAGTATGGAGCGGGGGTACCAAGAGACCCAGTACTTC,CASSMERGYQETQYF
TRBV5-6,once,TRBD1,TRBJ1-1,TGTGCCAGCAGCTTCTGGGCGCAGGGGGACACTGAAGCTTTCTTT,CASSFWAQGDTEAFF
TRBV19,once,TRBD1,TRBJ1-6,TGTGCCAGTAGTCCAGGACAGGTTGCGAATTCACCCCTCCACTTT,CASSPGQVANSPLHF
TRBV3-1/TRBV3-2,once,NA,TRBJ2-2,TGTGCCAGCAGCCACGGGGGTACCGGGGAGCTGTTTTTT,CASSHGGTGELFF
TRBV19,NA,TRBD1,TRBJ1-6,TGTGCCAGTAGTAACTCCGGGACAGCAAATTCACCCCTCCACTTT,CASSNSGTANSPLHF
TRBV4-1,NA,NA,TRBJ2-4,TGCGCCAGCAGCCAAGGTCCTTCGGAGGGAGCCAAAAACATTCAGTACTTC,CASSQGPSEGAKNIQYF
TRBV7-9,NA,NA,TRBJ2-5,TGTGCCAGCAGCCAGGCACAGCCGGTGGAGACCCAGTACTTC,CASSQAQPVETQYF
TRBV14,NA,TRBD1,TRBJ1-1,TGTGCCAGCAGCCAGGGGACAGGAATTGAAGCTTTCTTT,CASSQGTGIEAFF
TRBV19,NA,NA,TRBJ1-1,TGTGCCAGTAGACACCTCTCAGGTGGGGCTAACACTGAAGCTTTCTTT,CASRHLSGGANTEAFF
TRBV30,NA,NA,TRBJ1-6,TGTGCCTGGAAAATCTCAGATAATTCACCCCTCCACTTT,CAWKISDNSPLHF
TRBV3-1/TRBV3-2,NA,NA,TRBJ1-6,TGTGCCAGCAGCCAAGACTACGATTCACCCCTCCACTTT,CASSQDYDSPLHF
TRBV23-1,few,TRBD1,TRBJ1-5,TGCGCCAGCAGTCTCCCGGGACAGATGCGTCAGCCCCAGCATTTT,CASSLPGQMRQPQHF
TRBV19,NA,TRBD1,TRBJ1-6,TGTGCCGGGGGACAGAATTCACCCCTCCACTTT,CAGGQNSPLHF
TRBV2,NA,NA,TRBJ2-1,TGTGCCAGCACTTACAATGAGCAGTTCTTC,CASTYNEQFF
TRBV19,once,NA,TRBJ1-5,TGTGCCAGTAGTCAACCCGGGGGGAAGCCCCAGCATTTT,CASSQPGGKPQHF